This T cell receptor beta chain is drawn from a study of blood T cell repertoires in COVID-19. In the authors' methods: Cell counts per sample came from amplifying reference gene primers. Assay: immunoSEQ multiplex PCR; the TCRdb copy retains only in-frame clones and omits some. V and J calls and clone size follow that table, whereas D and trimming were derived from the DNA. The table shows around 190,000 clones, with about 88% occurring only once. The germline V gene has CDR1 MRHNA and CDR2 SNTAGT. Trimming stripped 0 bases from V and 5 bases from J, with 15 bases between. The CDR3 has 16 amino acids. The Seattle patients, enrolled during active infection, were followed longitudinally.

The sequenced sample consisted of peripheral blood. The chain employs TRBV6-4 and TRBJ2-3; D possibly corresponds to TRBD2 (6 bases). The clonotype was recovered from a man aged 45-65 years with COVID-19, enrolled during active disease. The CDR3: CASSDSMSGGRDTQYF. DNA of the CDR3: TGTGCCAGCAGTGACTCGATGTCTGGAGGGAGAGATACGCAGTATTTT.